The sample holds one count of the clone carrying this TCR beta chain. Its antigen is unidentified. A junction boundary mismatches the germline segment, possibly from a read error. Looked up from germline, CDR1 is MNHNS and CDR2 is SASEGT. The CDR3 is 11 residues long. This sample is drawn from a study of cytomegalovirus exposure and HLA in healthy donors. Study outcomes and limitations: Later analysis indicated greater clonal expansion among HLA-associated TCR beta chains than among equally common other chains.

The PCR employed 60 Vbeta primers together with 13 Jbeta primers. Profiled with immunoSEQ multiplex PCR; TCRdb holds only in-frame clones, not every one. This table has 100,000 or so clones, 79% appearing once. The sequencing input was PBMCs. This clonotype was obtained from a female donor in good health and CMV-seropositive. The chain employs TRBV6-1 and TRBJ2-7; TRBD1 aligns across 9 bases. This CDR3 reads CASSSGTGLNF. The CDR3 region has the DNA TGTGCCAGCAGTTCAGGGACAGGGTTGAACTTC.